In its sample, the clone carrying this T cell receptor beta chain was seen a few times. What it binds is not known. The data originate from a study of blood T cells in healthy people across ages. Primed by a sample-barcoded 5' primer and a J-beta primer mix, a second PCR proceeded for about 6 to 11 cycles. MiXCR, applied by TCRdb to the 5' RACE reads, yields one record per CDR3 protein. This sample yields 850,000 to 1,000,000 distinct CDR3 sequences, of which about 48% are seen a single time; roughly 13% belongs to the top ten. General study findings and limits: Per-million-T-cell TCR beta diversity fell roughly linearly with age.

Every donor contributed roughly 10 milliliters of peripheral blood by blood draw. The specimen sequenced was blood. This clonotype was sampled from a man younger than 40 in good health.

DNA for the CDR3: TGTGCCAGCAGGCCCGGGACAGTTAATGAAAAACTGTTTTTT. This codes for CASRPGTVNEKLFF. The chain recombines TRBV7-9 with TRBJ1-4; 7 nucleotides align to TRBD1. CDR3 length: 14 amino acids. Losses at the gene ends were 6 bases for V and 4 bases for J; bases not matched to a gene: 5. Germline V lookup: CDR1 SEHNR, CDR2 FQNEAQ (reference sequence).